Below, 21 T cell receptor beta chains from the same sample are listed, as sequenced in a study of T cells in Graves' hyperthyroidism and ophthalmopathy (dated by TCRdb to about 2019). Libraries came from multiplex PCR. Sequenced using an Illumina HiSeq 2000. Amplification of TCR beta CDR3 regions was carried out from RNA transcripts. The first round of RT-PCR for the TCR CDR3 was performed with the HTBI primer set and the Qiagen OneStep RT-PCR kit. TCRdb ran its own pipeline on the public reads, namely fastp trimming at Q25 and MiXCR clone calling, and kept in-frame beta chains. Records with the same CDR3 protein are collapsed into one entry carrying the most frequent genes and DNA. The sample data list hundreds of thousands of distinct CDR3 sequences, and 22% of these were observed just once. The ten largest clones take up roughly 60% of the sample. Sequencing was performed on blood. These receptor sequences come from a man aged 30 to 45 with Graves' ophthalmopathy.

This clonotype was counted many times. This rearrangement joins TRBV10-3 to TRBJ1-1; TRBD1 might be the D (5 bases). There are 16 residues in the CDR3. CDR1 and CDR2 from the germline V gene are ENHRY and SYGVKD. V shed 3 bases and J shed 0 bases, with 14 bases lying between them. CDR3 nucleotides: TGTGCCATCAGTGATCCGGGGAGGGGAATGAACACTGAAGCTTTCTTT. This codes for CAISDPGRGMNTEAFF.

J is TRBJ2-1 and V is TRBV14; perhaps TRBD2 as D (6 bases). Trimming left V 5 bases short and J 3 bases short, with 8 bases between. Germline CDR1 SGHDN, CDR2 FVKESK. CDR3 length: 13 amino acids. CDR3 loop: CASSGTVYNEQFF. CDR3 bases: TGTGCCAGCAGCGGGACTGTCTACAATGAGCAGTTCTTC.

The V gene is TRBV6-1, the J gene TRBJ2-7; D perhaps matches TRBD1 (6 bases). The CDR3 extends over 13 amino acids. The V gene lost 6 bases and the J gene lost 3 bases, with 12 bases spanning the gap. From germline, CDR1 is MNHNS and CDR2 SASEGT. This CDR3 reads CASSRGDNYEQYF. CDR3 nucleotides: TGTGCCAGCAGCCGTGGGGACAACTACGAGCAGTACTTC.

The chain links TRBV27 to TRBJ2-2, with D maybe TRBD1 (5 bases). This CDR3 has 13 residues. Looked up from germline, CDR1 is MNHEY and CDR2 is SMNVEV (reference sequence). With 6 bases removed from V and 6 bases from J, the gap between germline ends came to 11 bases. CDR3 residues: CASRAGFAGELFF. The CDR3 region has the DNA TGTGCCAGCAGGGCAGGGTTTGCCGGGGAGCTGTTTTTT.

This clonotype has just a few counts. The V and J genes are TRBV2 and TRBJ1-6; maybe TRBD1 (5 bases). CDR1 is SNHLY and CDR2 is FYNNEI in the germline V gene. The CDR3 runs to 13 residues. Trimming cost V 6 bases and J 10 bases, with 13 bases left between them. CDR3 DNA: TGTGCCAGCAGGGGGACGGCTGGCTCACCCCTCCACTTT. Translated, it gives CASRGTAGSPLHF.

This clonotype occurred many times. The chain joins TRBV7-9 to TRBJ2-7; D is unresolved. CDR3 length: 15 amino acids. Between the trimmed V and J ends, which lost 5 bases and 2 bases, there was a span of 16 bases. The germline gives CDR1 SEHNR, CDR2 FQNEAQ (reference sequence). CDR3: CASSPARGSPYEQYF. The CDR3 DNA reads TGTGCCAGCAGCCCCGCGCGCGGAAGCCCCTACGAGCAGTACTTC.

This clonotype was observed many times. The chain recombines TRBV5-4 with TRBJ2-1, with 7 bases matching TRBD1. The V gene's germline CDR1 is SGHNT and CDR2 YYREEE (reference sequence). CDR3 length: 14 residues. Losses at the gene ends were 5 bases for V and 4 bases for J; bases not matched to a gene: 6. The CDR3 is CASSQQDRYNEQFF. CDR3 coding DNA: TGTGCCAGCAGTCAGCAGGACAGGTACAATGAGCAGTTCTTC.

This clonotype was counted only a few times. The chain combines TRBV6-1 with TRBJ2-3; 9 bases agree with TRBD2. Germline V gene lookup returns CDR1 MNHNS and CDR2 SASEGT. The ends lost 5 bases at V and 8 bases at J; junction bases unmatched: 8. The CDR3 runs 14 residues. In nucleotides, the CDR3 is TGTGCCAGCAGTCGGCGGGAGGGCCTAGGTACGCAGTATTTT. Translating it yields CASSRREGLGTQYF.

This chain uses TRBV7-9 with TRBJ2-2; D may be TRBD1 (6 bases). This CDR3 has 16 residues. V was clipped by 0 bases and J by 4 bases, with 12 bases between them. CDR1 is SEHNR and CDR2 is FQNEAQ in the germline V gene (reference sequence). The chain's CDR3 is CASSLAGAERTGELFF. CDR3 nucleotides: TGTGCCAGCAGCTTAGCGGGGGCGGAACGCACCGGGGAGCTGTTTTTT.

On this clonotype: Given a much more abundant clone one base away, this may be a read error. The CDR3 DNA reads TGTGCCGCCCGGGACGAATACTACGAGCAGTACTTC. Protein product: CAARDEYYEQYF. The chain links TRBV28 to TRBJ2-7; D may be TRBD1 or TRBD2 (5 bases each). This CDR3 region has 12 residues. CDR1 and CDR2 (germline): MDHEN, SYDVKM. V gave up 11 bases and J gave up 3 bases, with 14 bases separating them.

This clonotype was recorded many times. The rearrangement links TRBV5-1 to TRBJ1-2, with TRBD1 as a possible D gene (6 bases). Trimming pared 0 bases from V and 1 base from J, leaving 7 bases between. The germline V gene has CDR1 SGHRS and CDR2 YFSETQ. The CDR3 extends over 14 amino acids. This CDR3 reads CASSLGQDNYGYTF. The DNA for the CDR3 is TGCGCCAGCAGCTTGGGACAGGATAACTATGGCTACACCTTC. The full variable domain, with the rest looked up from reference TRBV5-1 and TRBJ1-2, is KAGVTQTPRYLIKTRGQQVTLSCSPISGHRSVSWYQQTPGQGLQFLFEYFSETQRNKGNFPGRFSGRQFSNSRSEMNVSTLELGDSALYLCASSLGQDNYGYTFGSGTRLTVV.

The chain is built from TRBV5-1 and TRBJ2-6; D call uncertain. Looked up from germline, CDR1 is SGHRS and CDR2 is YFSETQ. Trimming shortened V by 7 bases and J by 0 bases, and 14 bases separated the two germline ends. This CDR3 is 16 amino acids long. CDR3 region: CASANGHSSGANVLTF. DNA of the CDR3: TGCGCCAGCGCGAATGGGCACAGCTCTGGGGCCAACGTCCTGACTTTC.

As to this clonotype: This may come from a read error, since a much larger clone is one base off. This chain links TRBV7-9 with TRBJ1-2; D is possibly TRBD1 (6 bases). This CDR3 spans 16 amino acids. Germline CDR1 is SEHNR and CDR2 is FQNEAQ (reference sequence). Trimming took 3 bases from V and 2 from J, leaving 16 bases between them. CDR3 amino acids: CASSFGGRTANYGYTF. CDR3 nucleotide sequence: TGTGCCAGCAGCTTTGGGGGTAGGACAGCGAACTATGGCTACACCTTC.

This clonotype showed up many times. The rearrangement links TRBV11-1 to TRBJ1-1; tentatively, D is TRBD1 (5 bases). In germline, CDR1 is SGHAT, CDR2 FQDESV (reference sequence). Trimming removed 5 bases at V and 2 bases at J, with 12 bases between. There are 14 residues in the CDR3. CDR3 sequence: CASSLRDLNTEAFF. The CDR3 coding sequence is TGTGCCAGCAGCCTCAGGGACCTCAACACTGAAGCTTTCTTT. The whole variable domain, filled in from reference TRBV11-1 and TRBJ1-1, reads EAEVAQSPRYKITEKSQAVAFWCDPISGHATLYWYRQILGQGPELLVQFQDESVVDDSQLPKDRFSAERLKGVDSTLKIQPAELGDSAMYLCASSLRDLNTEAFFGQGTRLTVV.

This chain connects TRBV2 to TRBJ1-1, with 7 bases identical to TRBD1. The junction had 11 bases not matched to a gene; V was cut back by 6 bases and J by 1 base. CDR3 length: 16 amino acids. Germline V CDR1 and CDR2: SNHLY, FYNNEI. The CDR3 loop reads CASSRDRNSRNTEAFF. The CDR3 bases are TGTGCCAGCAGCCGGGACAGAAATAGTAGGAACACTGAAGCTTTCTTT.

The chain has TRBV29-1 and TRBJ2-4; tentatively, D is TRBD1 (6 bases). This CDR3 comprises 12 residues. Germline V CDR1 and CDR2: SQVTM, ANQGSEA. The V end was cut by 4 bases, the J end by 9 bases, with 13 bases between. The CDR3 reads CSVGERTAIQYF. The DNA for the CDR3 is TGCAGCGTTGGTGAGAGGACAGCCATTCAGTACTTC.

This clonotype was recorded many times. The chain joins TRBV6-5 to TRBJ2-2; a possible D gene is TRBD2 (5 bases). CDR1 and CDR2 (germline): MNHEY, SVGAGI. The germline V and J ends were trimmed by 2 bases and 6 bases, with 16 bases remaining between them. CDR3 length equals 16 residues. The DNA for the CDR3 is TGTGCCAGCAGTTACGGTCTAGCTCTGAGACCCGGGGAGCTGTTTTTT. Protein: CASSYGLALRPGELFF.

This clonotype was detected only a few times. V is TRBV7-9 and J is TRBJ2-1; a possible D gene is TRBD2 (6 bases). CDR1 is SEHNR, CDR2 FQNEAQ, per germline (reference sequence). This CDR3 is 13 amino acids long. With 2 bases removed from V and 8 bases from J, the gap between germline ends came to 10 bases. CDR3 amino acids: CASSLRELDEQFF. The CDR3 DNA follows: TGTGCCAGCAGCTTACGGGAGCTCGATGAGCAGTTCTTC.

Note on this clonotype: A much larger clone is a single base away; this may be a read error. V is TRBV11-2 and J is TRBJ2-3; D possibly corresponds to TRBD1 (5 bases). Germline values: CDR1 SGHAT, CDR2 FQNNGV. This CDR3 contains 15 residues. V was cut by 5 bases and J by 2 bases, with 14 bases left in between. This CDR3 reads CASSANRRNTDTQYF. The CDR3 nucleotides are TGTGCCAGCAGCGCGAACAGGAGAAACACAGATACGCAGTATTTT. Based on the CDR3 plus reference TRBV11-2 and TRBJ2-3, the full variable domain is EAGVAQSPRYKIIEKRQSVAFWCNPISGHATLYWYQQILGQGPKLLIQFQNNGVVDDSQLPKDRFSAERLKGVDSTLKIQPAKLEDSAVYLCASSANRRNTDTQYFGPGTRLTVL.

This clonotype occurred a few times. The rearrangement joins TRBV11-2 to TRBJ1-2; 7 positions match TRBD1. V lost 1 base, J lost 8 bases, and 10 bases stayed unmatched. Germline V gives CDR1 SGHAT, CDR2 FQNNGV. The CDR3 has 15 residues. Written as DNA, the CDR3 is TGTGCCAGCAGCTTAGGACCAACACCGGGACAGGGCTACACCTTC. Translated: CASSLGPTPGQGYTF.

The chain couples TRBV20-1 to TRBJ2-7; 14 nucleotides match TRBD2. The J segment lost 6 bases and the V segment lost 6 bases, leaving 13 bases of the junction unmatched. Germline CDR1 DFQATT, CDR2 SNEGSKA (reference sequence). This CDR3 contains 16 residues. The CDR3 region is CSARPGTSGRSLEQYF. Written as DNA, the CDR3 is TGCAGTGCCAGACCCGGGACTAGCGGGAGATCCCTCGAGCAGTACTTC.